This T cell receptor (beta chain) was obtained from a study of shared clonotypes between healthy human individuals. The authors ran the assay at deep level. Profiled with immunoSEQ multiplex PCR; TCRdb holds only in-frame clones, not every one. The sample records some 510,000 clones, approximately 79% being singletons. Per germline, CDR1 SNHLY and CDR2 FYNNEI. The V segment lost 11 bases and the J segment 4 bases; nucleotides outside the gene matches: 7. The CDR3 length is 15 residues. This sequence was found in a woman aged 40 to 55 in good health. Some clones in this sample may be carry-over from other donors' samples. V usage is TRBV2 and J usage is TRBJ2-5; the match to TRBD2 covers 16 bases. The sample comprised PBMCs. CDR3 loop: CADGTSGRAGETQYF. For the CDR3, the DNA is TGTGCCGACGGGACTAGCGGGAGGGCTGGAGAGACCCAGTACTTC.